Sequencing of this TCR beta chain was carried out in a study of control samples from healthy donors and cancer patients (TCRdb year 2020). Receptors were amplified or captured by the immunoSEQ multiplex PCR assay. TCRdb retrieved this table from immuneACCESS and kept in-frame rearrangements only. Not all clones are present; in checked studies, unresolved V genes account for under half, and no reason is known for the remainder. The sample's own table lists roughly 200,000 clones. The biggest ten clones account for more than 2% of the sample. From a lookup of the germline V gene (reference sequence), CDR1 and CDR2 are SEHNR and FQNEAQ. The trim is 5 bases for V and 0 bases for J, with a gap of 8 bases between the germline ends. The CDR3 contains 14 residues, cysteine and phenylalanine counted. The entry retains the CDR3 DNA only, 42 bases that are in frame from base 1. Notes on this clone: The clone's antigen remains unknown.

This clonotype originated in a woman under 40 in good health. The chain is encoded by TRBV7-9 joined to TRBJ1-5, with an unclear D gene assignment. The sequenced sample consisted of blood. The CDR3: CASSARDSNQPQHF. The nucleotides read TGTGCCAGCAGCGCAAGAGATAGCAATCAGCCCCAGCATTTT.